This T cell receptor beta chain derives from a study of blood T cell dynamics during melanoma immunotherapy. Sample time point: week 3, after first cycle of checkpoint inhibitor. As for this clone: As yet, its antigen is unknown.

Findings and limits, study-wide: Whether repertoire-driving clones were melanoma-specific could not be determined.

The V end lost 4 bases, the J end lost 12 bases, and 15 bases lay between the germline ends. The CDR3 length is 11 residues. Germline V gene data show CDR1 as SQVTM and CDR2 as ANQGSEA. Each bulk PBMC sample had around 380 ng DNA loaded. Only in-frame clones appear in the TCRdb table, and some are missing; sequencing was by immunoSEQ multiplex PCR. Of around 4,800 clones in the sample, about 88% were seen once. This sequence joins TRBV29-1 and TRBJ1-1, with no clear D. The clonotype was recovered from a human donor with melanoma. The sequences come from blood, collected from a patient treated with checkpoint blockade. For the CDR3, the DNA is TGCAGCGTTGTACTGAGGGATTGGCCTTTCTTT. Translated: CSVVLRDWPFF. Based on the CDR3 plus reference TRBV29-1 and TRBJ1-1, the full variable domain is SAVISQKPSRDICQRGTSLTIQCQVDSQVTMMFWYRQQPGQSLTLIATANQGSEATYESGFVIDKFPISRPNLTFSTLTVSNMSPEDSSIYLCSVVLRDWPFFGQGTRLTVV.